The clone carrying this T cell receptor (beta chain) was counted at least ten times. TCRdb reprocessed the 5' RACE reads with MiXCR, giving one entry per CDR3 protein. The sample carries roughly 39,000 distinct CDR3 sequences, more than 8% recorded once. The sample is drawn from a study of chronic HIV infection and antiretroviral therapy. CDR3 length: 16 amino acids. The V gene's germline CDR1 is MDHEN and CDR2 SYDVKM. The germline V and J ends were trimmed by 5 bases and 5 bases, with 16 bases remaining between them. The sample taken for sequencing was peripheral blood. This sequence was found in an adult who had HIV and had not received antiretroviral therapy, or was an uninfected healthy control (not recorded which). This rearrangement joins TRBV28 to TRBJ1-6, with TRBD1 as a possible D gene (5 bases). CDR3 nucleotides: TGTGCCAGCAGTACCTACACACAGGCCCATAATTCACCCCTCCACTTT. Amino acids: CASSTYTQAHNSPLHF. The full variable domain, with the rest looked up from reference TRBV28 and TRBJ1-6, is DVKVTQSSRYLVKRTGEKVFLECVQDMDHENMFWYRQDPGLGLRLIYFSYDVKMKEKGDIPEGYSVSREKKERFSLILESASTNQTSMYLCASSTYTQAHNSPLHFGNGTRLTVT.